This T cell receptor beta chain was sequenced in a study of blood T cell repertoires in COVID-19. Study as a whole: Samples came from the United States, Italy and Spain, spanning acute and convalescent COVID-19. PBMCs, B-cell-depleted T cells, or T cells were the source of the cDNA or gDNA that made up the material.

This clone occurred a few times. How the authors handled the data: By means of reference gene primer amplification, nucleated cell counts were estimated. Measured with immunoSEQ multiplex PCR; TCRdb has only the in-frame clones, and not every one. V and J calls and clone size are given by that table; D and trimming were obtained from the DNA. The sample contains fewer than 80,000 clones, roughly 86% of which appear only once. Germline-derived CDR1 and CDR2 are GTSNPN and SVGIG (reference sequence). Trimming took 0 bases from V and 3 from J, leaving 11 bases between them. The CDR3 covers 14 residues. The specimen sequenced was peripheral blood. The TCR was taken from a woman aged 45 to 65 with active or convalescent COVID-19. The rearrangement joins TRBV30 to TRBJ1-2; D unresolved. The chain's CDR3 is CAWSVDAGYYGYTF. For the CDR3, the DNA is TGTGCCTGGAGTGTAGACGCAGGATACTATGGCTACACCTTC.